What follows is one TCR beta chain and its context. The germline gives CDR1 LNHDA, CDR2 SQIVND (reference sequence). The CDR3 loop spans 14 amino acids. The V gene lost 3 bases and the J gene lost 2 bases, with 10 bases spanning the gap. PCR primers comprised 60 Vbeta and 13 Jbeta primers. TCRdb's table, derived via immunoSEQ multiplex PCR, lists solely in-frame clones and lacks some. The data hold about 160,000 clones, with 70% to 85% observed a single time. The data stem from a study of cytomegalovirus exposure and HLA in healthy donors. The clonotype originates from a man aged 45 to 65 in good health and CMV-seropositive. Specimen: PBMCs. The chain employs TRBV19 and TRBJ1-1; unclear D gene. The CDR3 protein is CASSIWLTNTEAFF. The CDR3 DNA follows: TGTGCCAGTAGTATCTGGCTGACTAACACTGAAGCTTTCTTT.